This T cell receptor (beta chain) was profiled in a study of Graves' ophthalmopathy and Graves' hyperthyroidism. This clonotype has at least ten counts. Its antigen is not known. Ophthalmopathy donors were characterized by moderate-to-severe activity, CAS of at least 3, NOSPECS of at least 4, and duration under 3 months. Exclusion applied to patients with other autoimmune diseases, uncontrolled infections, pregnancy or lactation. Each diagnosis was determined on the basis of clinical symptoms, serum thyroxine, TRAb, thyroid ultrasound and orbital computed tomography. Findings and limits, study-wide: Both a roughly 70% sensitivity and a 72.22% specificity characterized the model's predictions of ophthalmopathy progression.

The CDR3 runs 14 residues. CDR1 and CDR2 from the germline V gene are MDHEN and SYDVKM. From RNA, the CDR3 regions of TCR beta chains were amplified and sequenced. The first-round RT-PCR employed HTBI primers together with the Qiagen OneStep RT-PCR kit. A multiplex PCR was then performed as the second round. TCRdb re-analysed the multiplex PCR reads in MiXCR, keeping a single row per CDR3 protein. The sample contains around 400,000 distinct CDR3 sequences, 18% of which appear only once. The sequence was collected from a woman aged 18-29 years with Graves' ophthalmopathy. The specimen was peripheral blood. V is TRBV28 and J is TRBJ2-5; 10 nucleotides match TRBD2. For the CDR3, the DNA is TGTGGGGTGCAGAGCGGGGGGGCGGGAGAGACCCAGTACTTC. It codes for CGVQSGGAGETQYF.